These 31 T cell receptor beta chains were sequenced from one sample in a study of tumor and adjacent non-tumor tissue in lung cancer. The template was RNA from unsorted bulk tissue. TCRbeta libraries were built with three rounds of nested PCR, modified from ARM-PCR. TCRdb ran MiXCR on the multiplex PCR reads and lists one entry per CDR3 protein. The data contain 75,000 to 100,000 distinct CDR3 sequences, roughly 70% of them singletons. The sequenced sample consisted of lung tumor tissue. All receptors come from a man aged 55-75 years with non-small cell lung cancer.

With regard to this clonotype: The junction departs from germline at one end; a sequencing error may be responsible. The CDR3 DNA sequence: TGTGCCAGCACTGACACGGCGATTCAGCTCCAGCATTTT. Protein: CASTDTAIQLQHF. This sequence joins TRBV6-2 or TRBV6-3 and TRBJ1-5; D not certain. This CDR3 contains 13 residues. CDR1 MNHEY and CDR2 SVGEGT come from the germline V gene.

V usage is TRBV5-1 and J usage is TRBJ2-5; D gene unclear. Trimming left V 2 bases short and J 9 bases short, with 20 bases between. The CDR3 has 15 residues. Germline V gives CDR1 SGHRS, CDR2 YFSETQ. In DNA, the CDR3 is TGCGCCAGCAGCTTAGACCCGTCCAGTGTTGAGGCCCAGTACTTC. Protein sequence: CASSLDPSSVEAQYF. Combining the CDR3 with reference TRBV5-1 and TRBJ2-5 gives the whole variable domain KAGVTQTPRYLIKTRGQQVTLSCSPISGHRSVSWYQQTPGQGLQFLFEYFSETQRNKGNFPGRFSGRQFSNSRSEMNVSTLELGDSALYLCASSLDPSSVEAQYFGPGTRLLVL.

Of note for this clonotype: This sequence may be a read error, since a much larger clone differs from it by one base. The chain is built from TRBV28 and TRBJ2-3, with 7 bases fitting TRBD1. Germline V gene sequence: CDR1 MDHEN, CDR2 SYDVKM. The CDR3 runs 16 residues. The CDR3 here is CASSLGTRTGTDMQYF. As DNA, the CDR3 is TGTGCCAGCAGTTTAGGGACGAGGACAGGCACAGATATGCAGTATTTT.

To note about this clonotype: The junction and the germline gene differ at one end; a read error may be behind it. The V gene is TRBV6-6, the J gene TRBJ2-7; the match to TRBD2 covers 15 bases. Germline loops: CDR1 MNHNY, CDR2 SVGAGI (reference sequence). The CDR3 covers 17 residues. The CDR3 sequence: CATSYGTSGGNSYEQYF. CDR3 DNA: TGTGCCACCAGTTACGGGACTAGCGGGGGGAACTCCTACGAGCAGTACTTC.

Concerning this clonotype: A much larger clone lies a single base off, so this may be a read error. The chain joins TRBV20-1 to TRBJ2-3, with D uncertain. CDR3 length: 13 amino acids. V lost 2 bases, J lost 0 bases, and 6 bases lay in between. The germline gives CDR1 DFQATT, CDR2 SNEGSKA (reference sequence). In nucleotides, the CDR3 is TGCAGTGCTAGACCTATTAGCACAGATACGCAGTATTTT. It yields the protein CSARPISTDTQYF.

As to this clonotype: Germline is not matched at one junction end, which may reflect a read error. The chain carries TRBV4-3 and TRBJ2-1; D gene ambiguous. Looked up from germline, CDR1 is LGHNA and CDR2 is YSLEER. This CDR3 spans 14 amino acids. The CDR3 sequence is CASSQDLSYDEQFF. Here the CDR3 DNA reads TGCGCCAGTAGCCAAGATCTGTCGTACGATGAGCAGTTCTTC.

In its sample, this clonotype ranks as medium-sized. The V call is TRBV11-3, the J call TRBJ2-2; D call uncertain. Trimming removed 4 bases from V and 6 bases from J, with 6 bases in between. Germline values: CDR1 SGHNT, CDR2 YENEEA. CDR3 length: 12 amino acids. CDR3 in amino acids: CASSYSPGELFF. The CDR3 nucleotides are TGTGCCAGCAGCTACTCACCCGGGGAGCTGTTTTTT.

For this clonotype: One end of the junction is discordant with germline, which a read error may explain. The chain has TRBV4-2 and TRBJ2-1; 14 bases map to TRBD2. Germline assignment: CDR1 LGHNA and CDR2 YNFKEQ. The CDR3 is 17 residues long. In DNA, the CDR3 is TGTGCCAGCAGCGTGTCCGAGACTAGCGGGAGGGGTTCCGAGCTGTTCTTC. Its translation is CASSVSETSGRGSELFF.

Comment on this clonotype: One end of the junction is discordant with germline, which a read error may explain. This chain connects TRBV11-1 to TRBJ2-7; 8 bases map to TRBD1. The CDR3 has 14 amino acids. Germline V gene data show CDR1 as SGHAT and CDR2 as FQDESV (reference sequence). CDR3 sequence (DNA): TGTACCAGCAGCAACGGCAGGGGGCCCTACGAGCAGTACTTC. This sequence encodes CTSSNGRGPYEQYF.

This clonotype was seen once. The chain recombines TRBV6-1 with TRBJ1-6; D remains unclear. The CDR3 has 13 amino acids. The V end was cut by 7 bases, the J end by 12 bases, with 16 bases between. CDR1 is MNHNS, CDR2 SASEGT, per germline. The CDR3 DNA reads TGTGCCAGCAAGGAGACAATTCATTTACCCCTCCACTTT. Protein: CASKETIHLPLHF.

Remarks on this clonotype: This sequence may be a read error, since a much larger clone differs from it by one base. The chain uses TRBV11-2 and TRBJ2-2; TRBD1 matches at 7 bases. V gave up 1 base and J gave up 10 bases; unmatched junction bases: 12. Germline lookup yields CDR1 SGHAT and CDR2 FQNNGV. CDR3 size: 16 residues. The CDR3 bases are TGTGCCAGCAGCTTAGTGGGCACAGGGGTTGCCGAGGAGCTGTTTTTT. It is translated as CASSLVGTGVAEELFF. Together with reference TRBV11-2 and TRBJ2-2, the CDR3 gives the full variable domain: EAGVAQSPRYKIIEKRQSVAFWCNPISGHATLYWYQQILGQGPKLLIQFQNNGVVDDSQLPKDRFSAERLKGVDSTLKIQPAKLEDSAVYLCASSLVGTGVAEELFFGEGSRLTVL.

The chain joins TRBV5-4 to TRBJ1-1; D not certain. The CDR3 has 13 amino acids. Germline V CDR1 and CDR2: SGHNT, YYREEE (reference sequence). The ends were cut back, 0 bases at V and 7 bases at J, with 10 bases in the middle. As DNA, the CDR3 is TGTGCCAGCAGCTTGGATTCAGCAGATGAAGCTTTCTTT. Its translation is CASSLDSADEAFF.

In its sample, this clonotype was seen many times. This sequence joins TRBV12-3 or TRBV12-4 and TRBJ1-5; D is possibly TRBD1 (5 bases). V lost 0 bases and J 0 bases, leaving 9 bases between the germline ends. The CDR3 sequence is 16 residues long. This CDR3 is CASSLAPGGSNQPQHF. DNA for the CDR3: TGTGCCAGCAGTTTAGCCCCGGGGGGTAGCAATCAGCCCCAGCATTTT.

About this clonotype itself: One end of the junction does not line up with germline, which may come from a read error. V and J are TRBV11-2 and TRBJ2-5; the D gene is possibly TRBD2 (6 bases). Germline V gene lookup returns CDR1 SGHAT and CDR2 FQNNGV. The length of the CDR3 is 15 residues. CDR3: CDSRLGGSVQETQYF. The DNA of the CDR3 is TGTGACAGCAGGTTAGGAGGGTCGGTCCAAGAGACTCAGTACTTC.

Remarks on this clonotype: A clone one base away is much larger, so this may be a read error. The chain is built from TRBV2 and TRBJ1-6, with D maybe TRBD1 (6 bases). The germline gives CDR1 SNHLY, CDR2 FYNNEI. This CDR3 spans 13 amino acids. The V and J ends lost 10 bases and 7 bases respectively, with 14 bases between them. In nucleotides, the CDR3 is TGTGCCAACACTGGGACACCAAATTCACCCCTCCACTTT. Its translation is CANTGTPNSPLHF. Looking up the rest from reference TRBV2 and TRBJ1-6 gives the full variable domain: EPEVTQTPSHQVTQMGQEVILRCVPISNHLYFYWYRQILGQKVEFLVSFYNNEISEKSEIFDDQFSVERPDGSNFTLKIRSTKLEDSAMYFCANTGTPNSPLHFGNGTRLTVT.

In the case of this clonotype: The junction departs from the called germline gene at one end, perhaps through a read error. The chain carries TRBV5-4 and TRBJ2-7; D may be TRBD1 (6 bases). This CDR3 region has 13 residues. Germline V CDR1 and CDR2: SGHNT, YYREEE (reference sequence). CDR3 region: CASSIRGVLEQYF. DNA of the CDR3: TGTGCCAGCAGCATCAGGGGAGTCTTAGAGCAGTATTTC.

CDR3: CASSLRVGARGSTDTQYF. For the CDR3, the DNA is TGTGCCAGCAGCTTGCGTGTGGGAGCGAGAGGATCCACAGATACGCAGTATTTT. This chain uses TRBV5-4 with TRBJ2-3, with D possibly being TRBD2 (5 bases). Germline-derived CDR1 and CDR2 are SGHNT and YYREEE (reference sequence). The CDR3 consists of 18 residues. V dropped 1 base and J dropped 2 bases, with 20 bases sitting between them. Supplemented by reference TRBV5-4 and TRBJ2-3, the full variable domain reads ETGVTQSPTHLIKTRGQQVTLRCSSQSGHNTVSWYQQALGQGPQFIFQYYREEENGRGNFPPRFSGLQFPNYSSELNVNALELDDSALYLCASSLRVGARGSTDTQYFGPGTRLTVL.

J is TRBJ1-6 and V is TRBV20-1; 10 positions agree with TRBD1. Germline CDR1 and CDR2: DFQATT and SNEGSKA (reference sequence). Germline trimming cut 1 base from V and 13 bases from J; bases unmatched to any gene: 10. The CDR3 is made up of 15 amino acids. For the CDR3, the DNA is TGCAGTGCTAGAGTGGGACAGGGGAGGGGTTCGCCCCTCCACTTT. Translated, it gives CSARVGQGRGSPLHF.

In its sample, this clonotype was seen once. CDR3 nucleotide sequence: TGCGCCAGCAGCCATGTAGCCGTTGGGGATGGGCAGTTCTTC. It yields the protein CASSHVAVGDGQFF. The chain carries TRBV4-3 and TRBJ2-1; D is undetermined. Trimming removed 3 bases at V and 12 bases at J, with 18 bases between. Germline V CDR1 and CDR2: LGHNA, YSLEER. This CDR3 comprises 14 residues.

A remark on this clonotype: Compared with germline, one end of the junction differs, possibly owing to a read error. The rearrangement links TRBV6-1 to TRBJ2-7; D unclear. Germline CDR1 reads MNHNS; CDR2 reads SASEGT. This CDR3 is 10 amino acids long. The chain's CDR3 is CASIQAEQYF. DNA of the CDR3: TGTGCCAGCATCCAGGCCGAGCAGTATTTC.

As to this clonotype: Just one base apart from a much larger clone, this may be a read error. The genes are TRBV20-1 and TRBJ2-3; 10 bases line up with TRBD1. The V gene end was trimmed by 7 bases and the J gene end by 7 bases; junction bases not matched to a gene: 8. There are 13 residues in the CDR3. CDR1 and CDR2 from the germline V gene are DFQATT and SNEGSKA (reference sequence). CDR3 protein: CSDRQGALYTQYF. CDR3 DNA: TGCAGTGACCGACAGGGGGCGTTATATACGCAGTATTTT.

With regard to this clonotype: The missing conserved phenylalanine or tryptophan at the end of this CDR3 makes a read error likely. The CDR3: CASSSPRGTNYGYTL. CDR3 bases: TGTGCCAGCAGCAGCCCCCGGGGGACTAACTATGGCTACACCTTG. This chain links TRBV6-5 with TRBJ1-2; D is perhaps TRBD1 (5 bases). The CDR3 loop spans 15 amino acids. Germline V gene sequence: CDR1 MNHEY, CDR2 SVGAGI. V was cut by 6 bases and J by 0 bases, with 14 bases left in between.

As to this clonotype: A single base separates this from a much larger clone, so it may be a read error. The genes are TRBV10-3 and TRBJ2-6; no clear D gene. This CDR3 has 14 amino acids. Per the germline V gene, CDR1 is ENHRY and CDR2 is SYGVKD. V was clipped by 8 bases and J by 3 bases, with 11 bases between them. In nucleotides, the CDR3 is TGTGCCATCCGTGTGGAGATTGGGGCCAACGTCCTGACTTTC. Protein product: CAIRVEIGANVLTF.

In its sample, this clonotype was seen once. One end of the junction is discordant with germline, which a read error may explain. The V and J genes are TRBV11-2 and TRBJ2-3, with D unresolved. Looked up from germline, CDR1 is SGHAT and CDR2 is FQNNGV. This CDR3 region has 14 residues. This chain's CDR3 is CPSSHRTSTATQYF. DNA for the CDR3: TGTCCCAGCAGCCACCGGACCTCTACGGCTACCCAGTACTTT.

This clonotype was found many times. CDR3 amino acids: CASSDTGGLVHF. The CDR3, as DNA: TGTGCCAGCAGCGATACAGGGGGCCTCGTGCATTTT. The chain joins TRBV2 to TRBJ1-5, with TRBD1 matching 9 bases. Germline V gene lookup returns CDR1 SNHLY and CDR2 FYNNEI. J gave up 15 bases and V 6 bases, and 9 bases lay outside the gene matches. The CDR3 is 12 residues long.

As regards this clonotype: Sequence at one end of the junction differs from germline and may be a read error. The chain employs TRBV10-3 and TRBJ2-7; D is uncertain. Per the germline V gene, CDR1 is ENHRY and CDR2 is SYGVKD. CDR3 length: 11 amino acids. CDR3 DNA sequence: TGCGCCGCACAAACCCCTTACGAGCAGTACTTC. The encoded protein is CAAQTPYEQYF.

On this clonotype: The junction departs from the called germline gene at one end, perhaps through a read error. V gene TRBV5-5 combines with J gene TRBJ1-1; D not certain. The CDR3 has 15 residues. Germline V lookup: CDR1 SGHKS, CDR2 YYEKEE (reference sequence). The CDR3 sequence: CASRLHRGMNTEAIF. The CDR3 region has the DNA TGTGCCAGTAGGCTCCATCGGGGAATGAACACTGAAGCTATCTTT.

Concerning this clonotype itself: A much larger clone is a single base away; this may be a read error. V gene TRBV7-9 combines with J gene TRBJ2-7; 8 bases fit TRBD2. Germline CDR1 reads SEHNR; CDR2 reads FQNEAQ (reference sequence). The CDR3 covers 15 residues. The CDR3 DNA is TGTGTCAGCAGCATCGGACTAGCTGGAAACTACGAGCAGTACTTC. This sequence encodes CVSSIGLAGNYEQYF.

On this clonotype itself: One end of the junction is discordant with germline, which a read error may explain. The chain carries TRBV10-3 and TRBJ2-2; D might be TRBD2 (5 bases). Germline values: CDR1 ENHRY, CDR2 SYGVKD. The CDR3 length is 15 residues. The CDR3: CAISPISTVTGELFF. CDR3 bases: TGTGCCATCAGTCCCATTAGTACCGTCACCGGGGAGCTGTTCTTT.

This chain links TRBV4-2 with TRBJ1-2; D perhaps matches TRBD1 (5 bases). The CDR3 spans 14 residues. CDR1 LGHNA and CDR2 YNFKEQ come from the germline V gene. V lost 0 bases and J lost 4, with 9 bases in between. CDR3 coding DNA: TGTGCCAGCAGCCAAGATCGACAGCCCTATGGCTACACCTTC. As protein: CASSQDRQPYGYTF.

At least ten counts were recorded for this clonotype. The genes are TRBV20-1 and TRBJ2-7; 7 nucleotides line up with TRBD1. CDR1 and CDR2 from the germline V gene are DFQATT and SNEGSKA (reference sequence). This CDR3 has 12 amino acids. The V segment lost 8 bases and the J segment 6 bases; nucleotides outside the gene matches: 10. The CDR3 sequence: CSTARQGFEQYF. The CDR3 region has the DNA TGCAGTACTGCGAGACAGGGTTTCGAGCAGTACTTC.